These T cell receptor beta chains were read from a single sample in a study of blood T cell repertoires in COVID-19. Sequenced by immunoSEQ multiplex PCR; TCRdb stores in-frame clones only, minus some. This sample carries roughly 300,000 clones, 65% to 90% of them seen once, and the ten largest clones take less than 3%. Sequencing was done on a sample of peripheral blood. These receptors all stem from a woman aged 55-69 years with active or convalescent COVID-19. Both conserved end residues are part of each CDR3. Each record gives: clone size, V gene, J gene, D gene, CDR3 DNA, CDR3 protein. D genes are given only for firm matches. Some rows mark clone size as missing; the rest say once, few, many or name a class of expanded clone.

.	TRBV4-3	TRBJ1-1	.	TGCGCCAGCAGCCTAAGTCAGGACACTGAAGCTTTCTTT	CASSLSQDTEAFF
few	TRBV18	TRBJ1-3	.	TGTGCCAGCTCCAACGCCCAGGGAAACACCATATATTTT	CASSNAQGNTIYF
.	TRBV14	TRBJ2-1	TRBD2	TGTGCCAGCAGCCGGACTAGCGGGGACTACAATGAGCAGTTCTTC	CASSRTSGDYNEQFF
.	TRBV5-1	TRBJ2-5	.	TGCGCCAGCAGCAGAGGGGGTCTACAAGAGACCCAGTACTTC	CASSRGGLQETQYF
.	TRBV28	TRBJ2-7	.	TGTGCCAGCAGCCGGGGGACAGACCTCTACGAGCAGTACTTC	CASSRGTDLYEQYF
.	TRBV27	TRBJ1-5	TRBD1	TGTGCCACCAGCCGGTCTCCTGGACAGGGGAAGGGTAGGTGGAGTCAGCCCCAGCATTTT	CATSRSPGQGKGRWSQPQHF
once	TRBV29-1	TRBJ2-3	TRBD1	TGCAGCGTTGAGGACAGGGGGCGCCCAGATACGCAGTATTTT	CSVEDRGRPDTQYF
.	TRBV18	TRBJ2-5	.	TGTGCCAGCTCACTTAGAATCCAAGAGACCCAGTACTTC	CASSLRIQETQYF
.	TRBV7-6	TRBJ2-2	TRBD2	TGTGCCAGCAGCTCCCGGACTAGTGGGAGCACCGGGGAGCTGTTTTTT	CASSSRTSGSTGELFF
.	TRBV12-5	TRBJ1-1	.	TGTGCTAGTGGTTTGCCACTTCGGAGGAACACTGAAGCTTTCTTT	CASGLPLRRNTEAFF
.	TRBV2	TRBJ2-3	.	TGTGCCAGCAGTGTGCGCGGTTGGGTGGGCACAGATACGCAGTATTTT	CASSVRGWVGTDTQYF
.	TRBV2	TRBJ1-2	TRBD1	TGTGCCAGCAGTGAAGCGCACCGGGACAGGGGGGCGGACTATGGCTACACCTTC	CASSEAHRDRGADYGYTF
.	TRBV5-6	TRBJ2-3	TRBD2	TGTGCCAGCAGCTTGCGCCGCCGAGCGGGGGGGCCAGATACGCAGTATTTT	CASSLRRRAGGPDTQYF
.	TRBV12-3/TRBV12-4	TRBJ1-1	.	TGTGCCAGCAGTTTACTCAGGCGAGAAGCTTTCTTT	CASSLLRREAFF
.	TRBV27	TRBJ1-1	.	TGTGCCAGCAGTTTAGTGCGGCTACGGCACACTGAAGCTTTCTTT	CASSLVRLRHTEAFF
.	TRBV18	TRBJ2-1	TRBD2	TGTGCCAGCTCCCGCGCTAGCGGGGGGGCCAATGAGCAGTTCTTC	CASSRASGGANEQFF
.	TRBV5-4	TRBJ2-7	.	TGTGCCAGCAGCTTGCGACAGTACTCCTACGAGCAGTACTTC	CASSLRQYSYEQYF
.	TRBV11-2	TRBJ1-3	.	TGTGCCAGCAGCTTATCGGGGTCTGGAAACACCATATATTTT	CASSLSGSGNTIYF
once	TRBV6-5	TRBJ2-5	TRBD1	TGTGCCAGCAGTTACTCGAGGGGGCCCCAAGAGACCCAGTACTTC	CASSYSRGPQETQYF
.	TRBV9	TRBJ2-2	.	TGTGCCAGCAGCGTAGGGTACAGGGTGAACACCGGGGAGCTGTTTTTT	CASSVGYRVNTGELFF
.	TRBV3-1/TRBV3-2	TRBJ2-5	TRBD2	TGTGCCAGCAGCCTAGCGGGGGGGCTGGAGACCCAGTACTTC	CASSLAGGLETQYF
few	TRBV5-1	TRBJ1-2	.	TGCGCCAGCAGCTTGGCACCAGAGGGCTATGGCTACACCTTC	CASSLAPEGYGYTF
.	TRBV27	TRBJ1-5	.	TGTGCCAGCAGCCCCGGGCAGGGGAATCAGCCCCAGCATTTT	CASSPGQGNQPQHF
.	TRBV20-1	TRBJ1-6	.	TGCAGTGCTAGTGGGGGGCCGAATTCACCCCTCCACTTT	CSASGGPNSPLHF
.	TRBV4-3	TRBJ2-1	TRBD1	TGCGCCAGCAGCCAAGAAGGCAGGGGGTCCTACAATGAGCAGTTCTTC	CASSQEGRGSYNEQFF
.	TRBV7-3	TRBJ1-1	TRBD1	TGTGCCAGCAGCTTAGGATCTACCGGGACAGGGGCATTTGAAGCTTTCTTT	CASSLGSTGTGAFEAFF
once	TRBV11-2	TRBJ2-7	.	TGTGCCAGCAGCCAACCAGGCAGCTACGAGCAGTACTTC	CASSQPGSYEQYF
.	TRBV6-6	TRBJ1-5	TRBD1	TGTGCCAGCAGTTACGACAGGGATCAGCCCCAGCATTTT	CASSYDRDQPQHF
once	TRBV6-6	TRBJ1-2	.	TGTGCCAGCAGTTTATTGGGAGATAGGAGCGGCTACACCTTC	CASSLLGDRSGYTF
.	TRBV19	TRBJ1-1	.	TGTGCCAGTAGGAGGGGGGGCACTGAAGCTTTCTTT	CASRRGGTEAFF
.	TRBV9	TRBJ2-1	.	TGTGCCAGCAGCGTAAGCTACGGGGGGCTCTACAATGAGCAGTTCTTC	CASSVSYGGLYNEQFF
.	TRBV25-1	TRBJ1-1	TRBD1	TGTGCCAGCAGTGGCCGACAGGGCTACACTGAAGCTTTCTTT	CASSGRQGYTEAFF
once	TRBV25-1	TRBJ1-1	.	TGTGCCAGCAGCCCTCGGGGGGAGGGCACTGAAGCTTTCTTT	CASSPRGEGTEAFF
.	TRBV18	TRBJ2-7	.	TGTGCCAGCTCTCAGGCCCCGGGGTACGAGCAGTACTTC	CASSQAPGYEQYF
.	TRBV6-5	TRBJ2-7	TRBD1	TGTGCCAGTGGAATTCCCGGGACAGGGGGTTGGGAGCAGTACTTC	CASGIPGTGGWEQYF
once	TRBV4-3	TRBJ1-1	.	TGCGCCAGCAGGGGGCGGAACACTGAAGCTTTCTTT	CASRGRNTEAFF
.	TRBV5-1	TRBJ2-6	TRBD1	TGCGCCAGCAGCTCAGGACAGGGCTCTGGGGCCAACGTCCTGACTTTC	CASSSGQGSGANVLTF